These 28 T cell receptor beta chains originate from one sample sequenced in a study of cytomegalovirus exposure and HLA in healthy donors. Primers included in the PCR were 60 Vbeta and 13 Jbeta primers. Assay used: immunoSEQ multiplex PCR; TCRdb lists only in-frame clones, some missing. The sample contains about 130,000 clones, about 82% of which appear only once. The sequenced sample consisted of PBMCs. The source is a man younger than 45 in good health.

This clone was observed once. The rearrangement links TRBV25-1 to TRBJ1-1; TRBD1 agrees at 7 bases. Germline values: CDR1 MGHDK, CDR2 SYGVNS. CDR3 length: 15 residues. The V gene end was trimmed by 0 bases and the J gene end by 5 bases; junction bases not matched to a gene: 6. The CDR3 DNA follows: TGTGCCAGCAGTGAATATTCCGACAGGGTGACTGAAGCTTTCTTT. Amino acids: CASSEYSDRVTEAFF.

The count of this clone is one. V gene TRBV7-6 combines with J gene TRBJ2-3; the match to TRBD2 covers 7 bases. Germline V lookup: CDR1 SGHVS, CDR2 FNYEAQ. CDR3 length: 14 amino acids. After removal of 5 bases from V and 2 bases from J, the junction contained 4 bases not matched to a gene. CDR3 in amino acids: CASSPGTITDTQYF. The CDR3 DNA sequence: TGTGCCAGCAGCCCGGGGACTATCACAGATACGCAGTATTTT.

This chain connects TRBV28 to TRBJ1-2; weak D call: TRBD1 (5 bases). Trimming took off 5 bases at V and 2 bases at J, with 24 bases between the two ends. Germline loops: CDR1 MDHEN, CDR2 SYDVKM. This CDR3 spans 18 amino acids. CDR3 in amino acids: CASSPSSWGQGPNYGYTF. The CDR3 DNA reads TGTGCCAGCAGTCCATCTTCATGGGGTCAGGGCCCCAACTATGGCTACACCTTC.

The chain joins TRBV6-5 to TRBJ2-4; D ambiguous. Germline assignment: CDR1 MNHEY and CDR2 SVGAGI. V shed 3 bases and J shed 7 bases, with 4 bases lying between them. The CDR3 loop spans 11 amino acids. The CDR3 is CASSYNNIQYF. DNA for the CDR3: TGTGCCAGCAGTTATAATAACATTCAGTACTTC.

This chain links TRBV9 with TRBJ2-4; possibly TRBD1 for D (6 bases). The length of the CDR3 is 14 residues. Germline V CDR1 and CDR2: SGDLS, YYNGEE. The V end was cut by 2 bases, the J end by 7 bases, with 13 bases between. CDR3 in DNA: TGTGCCAGCAGCGTCAGTGTTGGGGGCAACATTCAGTACTTC. Its protein product is CASSVSVGGNIQYF.

The gene calls are TRBV28 and TRBJ2-5; 9 nucleotides line up with TRBD1. Germline-derived CDR1 and CDR2 are MDHEN and SYDVKM. The CDR3 extends over 15 amino acids. V lost 9 bases to trimming and J lost 5 bases; unmatched junction nucleotides: 13. The CDR3 protein is CASGDNRGRVETQYF. The DNA of the CDR3 is TGTGCCAGTGGAGACAACAGGGGGCGGGTGGAGACCCAGTACTTC.

V gene TRBV18 combines with J gene TRBJ2-5; TRBD1 matches 10 bases. Germline V gene sequence: CDR1 KGHSH, CDR2 LQKENI. V was pared by 7 bases and J by 5 bases, with 4 bases of the junction left unmatched. This CDR3 contains 13 residues. The CDR3 DNA is TGTGCCAGCTTAGGGACAGGGGACGAGACCCAGTACTTC. Amino acids: CASLGTGDETQYF.

V is TRBV29-1 and J is TRBJ1-1, with D uncertain. The CDR3 runs 12 residues. Germline CDR1 is SQVTM and CDR2 is ANQGSEA. V shed 4 bases and J shed 3 bases, with 9 bases lying between them. In DNA form, the CDR3 reads TGCAGCGTTGCTGCAGAATACACTGAAGCTTTCTTT. Translating it yields CSVAAEYTEAFF.

This clone showed up just once. Here the CDR3 reads CATLLGGGFGETQYF. CDR3 nucleotide sequence: TGTGCCACACTACTCGGCGGGGGCTTTGGTGAGACCCAGTACTTC. This sequence joins TRBV7-2 and TRBJ2-5; tentative D call: TRBD2 (7 bases). Germline CDR1 reads SGHTA; CDR2 reads FQGNSA. CDR3 length equals 15 residues. Trimming left V 10 bases short and J 5 bases short, with 23 bases between.

The chain couples TRBV10-3 to TRBJ2-1, with D possibly being TRBD2 (6 bases). This CDR3 contains 12 residues. Germline assignment: CDR1 ENHRY and CDR2 SYGVKD. The V gene lost 2 bases and the J gene lost 11 bases, with 10 bases spanning the gap. Here the CDR3 reads CAISEPEGKQFF. DNA for the CDR3: TGTGCCATCAGTGAGCCGGAGGGTAAGCAGTTCTTC.

The chain couples TRBV10-1 to TRBJ2-3, with 9 positions matching TRBD1. Losses at the gene ends were 1 base for V and 3 bases for J; bases not matched to a gene: 2. The CDR3 consists of 15 residues. The germline V gene has CDR1 WNHNN and CDR2 SYGVQD (reference sequence). In nucleotides, the CDR3 is TGCGCCAGCAGTGAGTGGACAGGGGCAACAGATACGCAGTATTTT. This translates into CASSEWTGATDTQYF.

The chain links TRBV29-1 to TRBJ2-3; D is possibly TRBD2 (5 bases). The CDR3 has 14 residues. From germline, CDR1 is SQVTM and CDR2 ANQGSEA. V was shortened by 4 bases and J by 2 bases, with 13 bases between the two germline ends. CDR3 nucleotide sequence: TGCAGCGTTGCTTCTAGCCGAACCACAGATACGCAGTATTTT. Translating it yields CSVASSRTTDTQYF.

This clone was counted only a few times. The rearrangement joins TRBV2 to TRBJ1-4; TRBD1 aligns across 8 bases. CDR1 and CDR2 from the germline V gene are SNHLY and FYNNEI. V was clipped by 6 bases and J by 5 bases; unmatched bases: 5. The CDR3 has 14 amino acids. This CDR3 reads CASRGQGRNEKLFF. Written as DNA, the CDR3 is TGTGCCAGCAGAGGACAGGGCCGAAATGAAAAACTGTTTTTT.

This chain's CDR3 is CASSAGQGLQETQYF. DNA for the CDR3: TGTGCCAGCAGCGCAGGACAGGGACTTCAAGAGACCCAGTACTTC. The V call is TRBV7-3, the J call TRBJ2-5, with 8 bases identical to TRBD1. The CDR3 has 15 amino acids. Trimming removed 5 bases from V and 2 bases from J; junction bases left unmatched: 7. CDR1 SGHTA and CDR2 FQGTGA come from the germline V gene.

The V call is TRBV27, the J call TRBJ2-3, with D possibly TRBD2 on 6 matching bases. The V gene's germline CDR1 is MNHEY and CDR2 SMNVEV (reference sequence). The V gene lost 3 bases and the J gene lost 5 bases, with 21 bases spanning the gap. This CDR3 is 17 amino acids long. The DNA for the CDR3 is TGTGCCAGCAGTTTCGGACCTCCGGGACTCGTCGGAGATACGCAGTATTTT. Protein sequence: CASSFGPPGLVGDTQYF.

V is TRBV7-9 and J is TRBJ2-1, with D possibly matching TRBD2 (6 bases). The CDR3 is 18 amino acids. CDR1 SEHNR and CDR2 FQNEAQ come from the germline V gene (reference sequence). V was pared by 0 bases and J by 7 bases, with 22 bases between. The CDR3 nucleotides are TGTGCCAGCAGCTTAGCGTCTTGGACTATCATGGAGGGTAATGAGCAGTTCTTC. This gives the protein CASSLASWTIMEGNEQFF.

The genes are TRBV11-2 and TRBJ1-4; 7 positions agree with TRBD1. The V segment lost 1 base and the J segment 8 bases; nucleotides outside the gene matches: 7. Germline CDR1 SGHAT, CDR2 FQNNGV. This CDR3 spans 15 amino acids. The CDR3 nucleotides read TGTGCCAGCAGCTTAGGGGCAGGGGGACAGGAAAAACTGTTTTTT. Protein sequence: CASSLGAGGQEKLFF.

This clone was seen only a few times. J is TRBJ1-5 and V is TRBV28; a possible D gene is TRBD1 (6 bases). The CDR3 sequence is 12 residues long. Germline CDR1 reads MDHEN; CDR2 reads SYDVKM. The V gene lost 8 bases and the J gene lost 1 base, with 6 bases spanning the gap. CDR3 in amino acids: CASGGSNQPQHF. CDR3 in DNA: TGTGCCAGCGGGGGCAGCAATCAGCCCCAGCATTTT. Complete variable domain (other parts from reference TRBV28 and TRBJ1-5): DVKVTQSSRYLVKRTGEKVFLECVQDMDHENMFWYRQDPGLGLRLIYFSYDVKMKEKGDIPEGYSVSREKKERFSLILESASTNQTSMYLCASGGSNQPQHFGDGTRLSIL.

This chain joins TRBV11-2 and TRBJ2-1; 12 bases match TRBD2. This CDR3 comprises 16 residues. Germline trimming cut 5 bases from V and 4 bases from J; bases unmatched to any gene: 6. Germline V CDR1 and CDR2: SGHAT, FQNNGV. The CDR3 sequence is CASSIIGTSGYNEQFF. The CDR3 region has the DNA TGTGCCAGCAGCATAATCGGGACTAGCGGGTACAATGAGCAGTTCTTC.

The gene calls are TRBV7-3 and TRBJ2-7; D perhaps matches TRBD1 (5 bases). The germline V gene encodes CDR1 SGHTA and CDR2 FQGTGA. The V gene lost 4 bases and the J gene lost 2 bases, with 12 bases spanning the gap. There are 14 residues in the CDR3. Here the CDR3 reads CASSSRPGTYEQYF. The CDR3 nucleotides read TGTGCCAGCAGCTCCCGCCCAGGGACCTACGAGCAGTACTTC.

The J gene is TRBJ2-7, the V gene TRBV7-6, with TRBD2 matching 7 bases. The CDR3 totals 14 residues. Germline CDR1 SGHVS, CDR2 FNYEAQ. With V trimmed by 1 base and J by 4 bases, 4 bases remained unmatched. The CDR3 sequence: CASSLVASGYEQYF. Here the CDR3 DNA reads TGTGCCAGCAGCTTAGTGGCTAGCGGTTACGAGCAGTACTTC.

The V call is TRBV12-2, the J call TRBJ2-1; the table names TRBD1, a call not compared with the DNA. TRBV12-2 is an annotated pseudogene. The CDR3 sequence is 15 residues long. The CDR3, as DNA: TGTGCAAGTCGCCCCTGGGGGCCCAGGGGCAATGAGCAGTTCTTC. This translates into CASRPWGPRGNEQFF.

This chain connects TRBV9 to TRBJ2-2, with D hard to call. Trimming removed 3 bases at V and 0 bases at J, with 9 bases between. The CDR3 consists of 15 residues. The germline gives CDR1 SGDLS, CDR2 YYNGEE. The CDR3 protein is CASSAPIANTGELFF. The CDR3 DNA follows: TGTGCCAGCAGCGCCCCCATAGCGAACACCGGGGAGCTGTTTTTT.

This sequence joins TRBV19 and TRBJ2-2; D perhaps matches TRBD2 (5 bases). CDR3 length: 13 residues. Deletions cut 11 bases from V and 4 bases from J, with 14 bases between. Germline values: CDR1 LNHDA, CDR2 SQIVND (reference sequence). CDR3: CAASSGSTGELFF. The CDR3 nucleotides read TGTGCCGCGTCTTCGGGGTCCACCGGGGAGCTGTTTTTT.

This clone was detected only once. The CDR3 sequence: CASSSGTGNYEQYF. The CDR3 DNA reads TGTGCCAGCAGTTCCGGGACAGGGAACTACGAGCAGTACTTC. The rearrangement links TRBV6-6 to TRBJ2-5, with 9 bases identical to TRBD1. The J call may not be correct, given that the DNA end is closer to TRBJ2-7. Germline-derived CDR1 and CDR2 are MNHNY and SVGAGI (reference sequence). There are 14 residues in the CDR3.

The rearrangement uses TRBV27 and TRBJ2-7, with 10 bases identical to TRBD1. Trimming removed 0 bases from V and 2 bases from J; junction bases left unmatched: 7. Germline CDR1 MNHEY, CDR2 SMNVEV (reference sequence). This CDR3 region has 17 residues. The CDR3 nucleotides read TGTGCCAGCAGTTTATCGTTGGGGACAGGGGCTCCCTACGAGCAGTACTTC. Translating it yields CASSLSLGTGAPYEQYF.

The V and J genes are TRBV12-5 and TRBJ1-2; the match to TRBD1 covers 9 bases. Per the germline V gene, CDR1 is LGHNT and CDR2 is FRNRAP. V shed 1 base, J shed 14 bases, and the junction held 8 bases outside the gene matches. The CDR3 totals 13 residues. The CDR3 region has the DNA TGTGCTAGTGGTTTGGCTCCGGGACAGGGTAGGACCTTC. Protein product: CASGLAPGQGRTF.

The chain has TRBV29-1 and TRBJ2-3; 12 bases map to TRBD1. With V trimmed by 7 bases and J by 3 bases, 11 bases remained unmatched. The CDR3 is 16 residues long. Germline V lookup: CDR1 SQVTM, CDR2 ANQGSEA. The CDR3 protein is CSAVGQGAKMTDTQYF. The CDR3 DNA reads as TGCAGCGCAGTGGGACAGGGGGCTAAGATGACAGATACGCAGTATTTT.